This T cell receptor (beta chain) was recorded in a study of Graves' ophthalmopathy and Graves' hyperthyroidism. This clonotype was counted between two and nine times. Amplified material comprised TCR beta CDR3 regions derived from RNA transcripts. First-round RT-PCR employed HTBI primers, with a second-round multiplex PCR after it. Using its own MiXCR run on the multiplex PCR reads, TCRdb lists one record per CDR3 protein. The sample records 650,000 to 900,000 distinct CDR3 sequences, 35% to 50% being singletons. The TCR originated in an adult man with Graves' ophthalmopathy. The sequenced sample was peripheral blood.

The CDR3 loop is CASSLGGTGQPYGYTF. CDR3 DNA: TGTGCCAGCAGCTTAGGCGGGACCGGGCAGCCCTATGGCTACACCTTC. The J gene is TRBJ1-2, the V gene TRBV2, with D possibly TRBD1 on 5 matching bases. V was shortened by 6 bases and J by 4 bases, with 21 bases between the two germline ends. The V gene's germline CDR1 is SNHLY and CDR2 FYNNEI. The CDR3 length is 16 residues.